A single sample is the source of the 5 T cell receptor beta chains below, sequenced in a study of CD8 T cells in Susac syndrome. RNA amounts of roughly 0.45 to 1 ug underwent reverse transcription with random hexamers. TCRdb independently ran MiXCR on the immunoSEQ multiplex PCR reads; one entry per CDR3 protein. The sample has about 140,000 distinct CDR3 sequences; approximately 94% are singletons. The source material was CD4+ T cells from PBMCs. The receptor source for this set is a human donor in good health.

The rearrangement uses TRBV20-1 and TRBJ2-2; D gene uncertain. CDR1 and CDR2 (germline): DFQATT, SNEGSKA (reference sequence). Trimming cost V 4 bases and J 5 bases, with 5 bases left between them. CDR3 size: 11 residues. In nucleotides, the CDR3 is TGCAGTGCTACTACTACCGGGGAGCTGTTTTTT. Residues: CSATTTGELFF.

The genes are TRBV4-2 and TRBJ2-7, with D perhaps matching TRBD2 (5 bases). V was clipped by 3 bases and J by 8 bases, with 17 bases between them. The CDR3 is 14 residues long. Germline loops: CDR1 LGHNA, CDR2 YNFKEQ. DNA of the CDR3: TGTGCCAGCAGCCAGGCCACTAGGACCCCAAAGCAGTACTTC. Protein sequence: CASSQATRTPKQYF.

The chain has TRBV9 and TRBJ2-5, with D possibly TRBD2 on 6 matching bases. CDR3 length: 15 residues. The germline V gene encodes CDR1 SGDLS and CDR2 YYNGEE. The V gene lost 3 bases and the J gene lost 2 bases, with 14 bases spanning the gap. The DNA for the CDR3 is TGTGCCAGCAGCGAACCGGGACTGAGACAAGAGACCCAGTACTTC. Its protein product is CASSEPGLRQETQYF.

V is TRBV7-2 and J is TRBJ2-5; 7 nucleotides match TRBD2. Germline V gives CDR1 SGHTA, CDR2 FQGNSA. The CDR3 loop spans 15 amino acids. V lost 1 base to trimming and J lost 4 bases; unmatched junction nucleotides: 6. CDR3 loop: CASSLGDWGGETQYF. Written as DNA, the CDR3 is TGTGCCAGCAGCTTAGGGGACTGGGGGGGAGAGACCCAGTACTTC.

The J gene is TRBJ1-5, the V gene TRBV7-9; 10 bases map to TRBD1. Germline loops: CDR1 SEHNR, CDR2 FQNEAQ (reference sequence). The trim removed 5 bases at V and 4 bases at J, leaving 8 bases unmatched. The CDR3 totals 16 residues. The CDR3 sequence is CASSRGTGEFNQPQHF. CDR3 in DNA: TGTGCCAGCAGCCGTGGGACAGGGGAATTTAATCAGCCCCAGCATTTT.